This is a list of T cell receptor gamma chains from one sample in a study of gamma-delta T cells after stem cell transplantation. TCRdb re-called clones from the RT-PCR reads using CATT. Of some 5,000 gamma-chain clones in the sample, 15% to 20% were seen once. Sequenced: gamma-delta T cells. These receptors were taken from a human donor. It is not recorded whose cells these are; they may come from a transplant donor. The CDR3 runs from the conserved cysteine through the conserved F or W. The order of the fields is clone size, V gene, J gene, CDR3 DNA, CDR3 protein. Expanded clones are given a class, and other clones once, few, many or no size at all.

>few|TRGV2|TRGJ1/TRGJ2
TGTGCCACCTGGGACGGCCTTGAGAAACTCTTT
CATWDGLEKLF
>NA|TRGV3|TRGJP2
TGTGCCACCTGGGACGATAGTAGTGATTGGATCAAGACGTTT
CATWDDSSDWIKTF
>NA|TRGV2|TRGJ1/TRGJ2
TGTGCCACCTGGGACGGGCCCACCAAACTCTTT
CATWDGPTKLF
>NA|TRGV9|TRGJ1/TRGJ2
TGTGCCTTGTGGGAGGTGCAGTCTCTTGGGGATAAGAAACTCTTT
CALWEVQSLGDKKLF
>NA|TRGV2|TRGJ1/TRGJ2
TGTGCCACCTGGGACGGGCTGAGATATAAGAAACTCTTT
CATWDGLRYKKLF
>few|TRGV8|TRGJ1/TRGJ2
TGTGCCACCTGGGATGGCTATAAGAAACTCTTT
CATWDGYKKLF
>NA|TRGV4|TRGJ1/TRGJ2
TGTGCCACCTGTGAGGGAAATTATAAGAAACTCTTT
CATCEGNYKKLF
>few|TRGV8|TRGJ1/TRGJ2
TGTGCCACCTGGGATAGGGGTTATTATAAGAAACTCTTT
CATWDRGYYKKLF
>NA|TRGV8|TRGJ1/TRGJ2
TGTGCCACCTGGGATAGTCCCTGGGAGAAACTCTTT
CATWDSPWEKLF
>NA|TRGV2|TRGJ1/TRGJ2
TGTGCCACCTGGGACGGGACCTCGAATTATTATAAGAAACTCTTT
CATWDGTSNYYKKLF
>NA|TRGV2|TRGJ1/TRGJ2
TGTGCCACCTGGGACGGGCCGGGTTATTATAAGAAACTCTTT
CATWDGPGYYKKLF
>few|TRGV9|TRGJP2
TGTGCCTTGTGGGAGGTGAGGAGGGTGTGGGCCTATAGTAGTGATTGGATCAAGACGTTT
CALWEVRRVWAYSSDWIKTF
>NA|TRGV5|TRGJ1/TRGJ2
TGTGCCACCTGGGACCCCACAGGGAATTATTATAAGAAACTCTTT
CATWDPTGNYYKKLF
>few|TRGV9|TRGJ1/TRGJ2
TGTGCCTTGTGGGAGGTGCTCGATTATAAGAAACTCTTC
CALWEVLDYKKLF
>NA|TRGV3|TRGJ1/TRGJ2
TGTGCCACCTGGACCTGGTATGCTAATAAGAAACTCTTT
CATWTWYANKKLF
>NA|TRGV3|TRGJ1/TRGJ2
TGTGCCACCTGGGACAGGGGTGTGAATTATTATAAGAAACTCTTT
CATWDRGVNYYKKLF
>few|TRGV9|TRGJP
TGTGCCTTGTGGGAGGCCCAAGAGTTGGGCAAAAAAATCAAGGTATTT
CALWEAQELGKKIKVF
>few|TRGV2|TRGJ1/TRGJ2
TGTGCCACCTGGGACGGGTGGAGTTATTATAAGAAACTCTTT
CATWDGWSYYKKLF
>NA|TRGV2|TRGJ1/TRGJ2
TGTGCCACCTGGGACGCCGGGGATTATAAGAAACTCTTT
CATWDAGDYKKLF
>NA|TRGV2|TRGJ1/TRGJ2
TGTGCCACCTGGGACGGGTCGAATTATTATAAGAAACTCTTT
CATWDGSNYYKKLF
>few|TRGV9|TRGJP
TGTGCCTTGTGGGAGGTGCTGGAAGAGTTGGGCAAAAAAATCAAGGTATTT
CALWEVLEELGKKIKVF
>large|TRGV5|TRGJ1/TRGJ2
TGTGCCACCTGGGACAGGCCTTATTATAAGAAACTCTTT
CATWDRPYYKKLF
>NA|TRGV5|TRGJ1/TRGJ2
TGTGCCACCTGGGACAAGAAGAAACTCTTT
CATWDKKKLF
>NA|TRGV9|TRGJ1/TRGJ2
TGTGCCTTGTGGGAGGTTGAGTATAAGAAACTCTTT
CALWEVEYKKLF
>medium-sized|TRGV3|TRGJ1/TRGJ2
TGTGCCACCTGGGAGAATTATTATAAGAAACTCTTT
CATWENYYKKLF